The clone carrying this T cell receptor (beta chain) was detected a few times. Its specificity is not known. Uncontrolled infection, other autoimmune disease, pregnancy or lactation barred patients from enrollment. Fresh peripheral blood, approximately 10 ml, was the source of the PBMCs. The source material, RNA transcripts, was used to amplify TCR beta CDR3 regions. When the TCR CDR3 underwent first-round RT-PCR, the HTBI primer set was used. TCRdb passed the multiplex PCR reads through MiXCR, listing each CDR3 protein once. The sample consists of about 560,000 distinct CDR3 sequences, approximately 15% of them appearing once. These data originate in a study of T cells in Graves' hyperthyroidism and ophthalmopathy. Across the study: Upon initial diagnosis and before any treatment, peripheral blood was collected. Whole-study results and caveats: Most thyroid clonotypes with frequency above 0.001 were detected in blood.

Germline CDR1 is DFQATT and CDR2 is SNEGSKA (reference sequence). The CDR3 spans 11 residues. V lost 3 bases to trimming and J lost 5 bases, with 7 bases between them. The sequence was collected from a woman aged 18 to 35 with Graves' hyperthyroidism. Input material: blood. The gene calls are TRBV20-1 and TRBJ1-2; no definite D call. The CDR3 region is CSASSIYGYTF. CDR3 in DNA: TGCAGTGCTAGCTCGATTTATGGCTACACCTTC.